This is a list of T cell receptor beta chains from one sample in a study of blood T cell repertoires in COVID-19. Sequencing was performed with immunoSEQ multiplex PCR; in TCRdb, only in-frame clones are kept and a portion is missing. This sample yields fewer than 300,000 clones, of which around nine tenths are seen a single time; 1.1% belongs to the top ten. Sequenced material: PBMCs or T cells enriched from blood (not recorded which). These receptor sequences come from a woman aged 25 to 39 who had recovered from COVID-19. The CDR3 runs from the conserved cysteine through the conserved F or W.

j_call | v_call | cdr3_aa
TRBJ2-3 | TRBV7-3 | CASSFNPGLEADTQYF
TRBJ1-1 | TRBV19 | CASKITGQALNTEAFF
TRBJ2-7 | TRBV4-1 | CASSQEGGGYSYEQYF
TRBJ1-6 | TRBV27 | CASRAITSYNSPLHF
TRBJ1-5 | TRBV7-2 | CASSGPGTGNQPQHF
TRBJ2-7 | TRBV5-4 | CASSFEDRGSLEQYF
TRBJ2-3 | TRBV24-1 | CATSVGTPNTDTQYF
TRBJ2-1 | TRBV7-8 | CASSLGGSISYNEQFF
TRBJ2-1 | TRBV9 | CASSPGSSYNEQFF
TRBJ2-7 | TRBV27 | CASSFGGSGGGEQYF
TRBJ2-7 | TRBV6-5 | CASSRLAGPRDEQYF
TRBJ2-1 | TRBV28 | CASRGGVGYNEQFF
TRBJ2-2 | TRBV19 | CASVSPNTGELFF
TRBJ2-1 | TRBV27 | CASSLSIPSISIAGGPHNEQFF
TRBJ1-3 | TRBV11-2 | CASSLKVGVSGNTIYF
TRBJ2-1 | TRBV9 | CASSVGAAGASFGGVGQFF
TRBJ1-2 | TRBV2 | CASSEGTGGNGYTF
TRBJ2-6 | TRBV7-2 | CASSLGGIPRGANVLTF
TRBJ1-6 | TRBV28 | CASAVGVSPLHF
TRBJ1-5 | TRBV27 | CASSPTPLGNQPQHF
TRBJ2-1 | TRBV7-9 | CASSTGLAEQFF
TRBJ1-1 | TRBV13 | CASSYGQGGTEAFF
TRBJ1-5 | TRBV6-5 | CASSDRLNQPQHF
TRBJ1-2 | TRBV11-2 | CASSLDAGGVFGYTF
TRBJ2-1 | TRBV7-9 | CASSFGRAVNEQFF
TRBJ1-4 | TRBV2 | CASRFRGENEKLFF
TRBJ2-7 | TRBV18 | CASSPWTGEQYF
TRBJ2-7 | TRBV27 | CASSWAGQGRGNEQYF
TRBJ2-1 | TRBV13 | CASSVDRGNEQFF
TRBJ2-5 | TRBV5-4 | CASSLAGGLAETQYF
TRBJ1-2 | TRBV9 | CASSRTGGDYGYTF
TRBJ1-1 | TRBV28 | CASSPPIRNTEAFF
TRBJ1-1 | TRBV30 | CAWSMTGNTEAFF
TRBJ1-4 | TRBV28 | CASSNGQGGEKLFF
TRBJ2-5 | TRBV7-9 | CASSFPDREETQYF
TRBJ2-3 | TRBV28 | CASSFFQAAGVDTQYF
TRBJ1-2 | TRBV10-2 | CASSGTSGTGNYGYTF
TRBJ2-2 | TRBV3-1/TRBV3-2 | CASSQDLTGELFF
TRBJ2-7 | TRBV18 | CASSPMWSSYEQYF
TRBJ2-7 | TRBV7-2 | CASSPQANRDHEQYF
TRBJ1-6 | TRBV30 | CAWRTALYSPLHF
TRBJ1-5 | TRBV6-6 | CASSYREGQPQHF
TRBJ1-5 | TRBV5-6 | CASSLGSPRNQPQHF
TRBJ1-2 | TRBV21-1 | CASSSPPDGLGYTF
TRBJ2-1 | TRBV7-9 | CASSFPGLSYNEQFF
TRBJ1-4 | TRBV28 | CASSGGRSGEKLFF
TRBJ2-2 | TRBV5-4 | CASSLGGLDTGELFF
TRBJ2-2 | TRBV29-1 | CSVRGASGELFF
TRBJ1-5 | TRBV6-2/TRBV6-3 | CASSFRQGGQPQHF
TRBJ1-2 | TRBV30 | CAWSPRTGDGYTF
TRBJ1-2 | TRBV18 | CASSPQDNYGYTF
TRBJ2-5 | TRBV7-9 | CASSLGQGQETQYF
TRBJ2-7 | TRBV30 | CAWNSGQGALYEQYF